The present T cell receptor beta chain was sequenced within a study of Tregs in tolerant kidney transplant recipients. Study conclusions and caveats: The small number of patients limits these findings pending further validation.

This CDR3 region has 14 residues. Trimming cost V 3 bases and J 1 base, with 11 bases left between them. The germline V gene encodes CDR1 SGHTS and CDR2 YDEGEE. A note on this clone: Its specificity is unknown.

Unstimulated Tregs (CD4+CD25+CD127-) and CD4+CD25- non-Tregs were sorted from PBMCs. Before regulatory T cell sorting, thawed PBMCs rested overnight at 37°C in around 200 IU/ml IL-2. TCRdb keeps only in-frame clones here, not all; method: immunoSEQ multiplex PCR. Of fewer than 20,000 clones detected, 80% to 90% appear once; the ten largest clones hold about 2.6%. The chain uses TRBV5-8 and TRBJ2-7; no definite D call. The receptor was isolated from a human donor in good health. The sample consisted of Tregs from blood. The CDR3 DNA is TGTGCCAGCAGCTGGGCGGACGGTTCCTACGAGCAGTACTTC. Translated: CASSWADGSYEQYF.